This T cell receptor (beta chain) was found in a study of CD4 T cells in relation to SARS-CoV-2 and coronaviruses. Findings and caveats of the study: No donor gave both pre-pandemic and post-infection samples. Compared with monoreactive clones, crossreactive clones showed significantly weaker SARS-CoV-2 expansion.

This CDR3 contains 17 residues. Details on this clone: Its antigen remains unidentified.

Sequencing was performed with immunoSEQ multiplex PCR; in TCRdb, only in-frame clones are kept and a portion is missing. The data contain about 43,000 clones, over 75% of them singletons. Sample: naive CD4+ T cells from PBMCs, cultured in vitro. The subset denotes: naive CD4+ T cells isolated by negative enrichment. The V and J genes are TRBV12-2 and TRBJ2-1; the table's D call TRBD2 went unverified against the DNA. TRBV12-2 is tagged as a pseudogene. This TCR was sampled from an adult with COVID-19. This CDR3 is CASRSLTLAEIYNEQFF. The CDR3 coding sequence is TGTGCAAGTCGCTCCCTTACCCTGGCGGAAATCTACAATGAGCAGTTCTTC.